The clone carrying this T cell receptor beta chain was observed once. Its antigen remains unidentified. Amplification used 60 Vbeta primers and 13 Jbeta primers. Assay used: immunoSEQ multiplex PCR; TCRdb lists only in-frame clones, some missing. This sample carries around 150,000 clones, around 72% of them seen once, and the ten largest clones take 2.1%. This record belongs to a study of cytomegalovirus exposure and HLA in healthy donors. Germline loops: CDR1 SGDLS, CDR2 YYNGEE. This CDR3 is 14 amino acids long. V shed 0 bases, J shed 5 bases, and the junction held 4 bases outside the gene matches. Study results and caveats: Earlier analysis yielded a pattern in which most TCR beta V segments were productive about 90% or about 30% of the time.

The chain couples TRBV9 to TRBJ2-5, with TRBD1 matching 7 bases. The sequenced sample consisted of PBMCs. The receptor was derived from a man aged 35 to 55 in good health and CMV-seronegative. CDR3 DNA: TGTGCCAGCAGCGTAGTGGGCAGGGGGGAGACCCAGTACTTC. It codes for CASSVVGRGETQYF.